A selection of T cell receptor beta chains follows, all from one sample in a study of T-cell reconstitution after alpha-beta-depleted transplantation in children. TCRdb ran MiXCR on the PCR reads and lists one entry per CDR3 protein. This sample has hundreds of thousands of distinct CDR3 sequences, with about 10% found just once. Sequenced material: PBMCs from the stem cell graft donor, taken from the stem cell graft. The receptors here all came from a human donor who donated a stem cell graft to a child with acute myeloid leukemia. Each CDR3 is given without its conserved first and last residue. Some rows have no size entry. The others give once, few or many, or a class for an expanded clone.

j_call clone_size v_call cdr3_length cdr3_aa
TRBJ1-3 few TRBV6-1 17 ASSAFRSLSILPTNTIY
TRBJ2-2 . TRBV29-1 9 SGQEGGELF
TRBJ2-7 few TRBV7-2 11 ASSLDFEGGGY
TRBJ2-3 many TRBV5-1 13 ASSFSGTYTDTQY
TRBJ2-7 few TRBV5-1 12 ASSETRSGRGQY
TRBJ2-7 . TRBV6-2/TRBV6-3 14 ASSIGGGTTSYEQY
TRBJ2-7 few TRBV7-2 14 ASSPTGLAGGYEQY
TRBJ2-1 . TRBV7-9 13 ASRLAPSLANEQF
TRBJ1-2 . TRBV2 11 ASSIGGFLGYT
TRBJ2-3 few TRBV20-1 13 SATGLAGREDTQY
TRBJ2-2 many TRBV20-1 13 SAPRTSGNTGELF
TRBJ2-3 . TRBV5-1 13 ASGGHTTKTDTQY
TRBJ2-1 many TRBV11-2 13 ASSLEGLAGNEQF
TRBJ2-3 . TRBV6-2/TRBV6-3 15 VSSYALDRVSWEAQY
TRBJ1-2 . TRBV7-9 12 ASSFGDAGTGYT
TRBJ2-7 . TRBV12-3/TRBV12-4 13 ASSPWTSGPTEQY
TRBJ2-1 few TRBV29-1 12 SVRLAGKRNEQF
TRBJ2-7 few TRBV18 13 ASSGGQRYLYEQY
TRBJ1-5 few TRBV20-1 14 SAPTQSFYSNQPQH
TRBJ1-1 many TRBV20-1 12 SATKVQENTEAF
TRBJ2-5 few TRBV27 13 ASSLFEGKGETQY
TRBJ2-3 many TRBV12-3/TRBV12-4 12 ASSLTVSTDTQY
TRBJ2-5 few TRBV7-8 14 ASSYARRGQQETQY
TRBJ2-1 many TRBV29-1 13 SVEGLDFSYNEQF
TRBJ2-7 . TRBV12-3/TRBV12-4 12 ASSSDRGNYEQY
TRBJ2-7 few TRBV28 11 ASSLEADYEQY
TRBJ1-1 few TRBV20-1 11 SARGRANTEAF
TRBJ2-3 . TRBV7-3 11 ASSREVTDTQY
TRBJ1-4 few TRBV7-2 12 ASSLGWGREKLF
TRBJ1-2 few TRBV3-1 11 ASSSAGNYGYT
TRBJ2-3 many TRBV5-1 12 ASSRTNPGDTQY
TRBJ2-1 few TRBV4-2 15 ASSQDPQREGYNEQF
TRBJ2-5 few TRBV3-1 13 ASSRGPSPGETQY
TRBJ2-7 . TRBV2 16 ASCLDEYQGLASYEQY
TRBJ2-2 few TRBV7-3 12 ASSLTGEGVELF